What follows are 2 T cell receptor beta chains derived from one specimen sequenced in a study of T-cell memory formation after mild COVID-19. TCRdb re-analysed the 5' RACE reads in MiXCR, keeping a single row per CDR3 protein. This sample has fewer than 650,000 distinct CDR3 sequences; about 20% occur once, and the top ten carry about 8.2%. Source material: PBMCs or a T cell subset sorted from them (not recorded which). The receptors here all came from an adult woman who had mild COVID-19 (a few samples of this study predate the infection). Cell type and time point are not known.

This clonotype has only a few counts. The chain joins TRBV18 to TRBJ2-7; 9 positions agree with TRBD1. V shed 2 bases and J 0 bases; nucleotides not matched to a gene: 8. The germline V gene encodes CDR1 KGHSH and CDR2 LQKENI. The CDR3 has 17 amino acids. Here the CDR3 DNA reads TGTGCCAGCTCACCAGGCGTTGGACAGGGGAGCTCCTACGAGCAGTACTTC. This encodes CASSPGVGQGSSYEQYF.

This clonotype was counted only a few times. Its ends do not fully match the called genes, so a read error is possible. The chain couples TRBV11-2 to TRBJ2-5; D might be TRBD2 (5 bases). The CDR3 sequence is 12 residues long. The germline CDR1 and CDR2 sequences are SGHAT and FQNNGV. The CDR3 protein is CASSLDTRGWNF. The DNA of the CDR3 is TGTGCCAGCAGCTTAGATACCCGGGGATGGAACTTC.